This record concerns one T cell receptor beta chain sequence. This clonotype was counted ten times or more. Its antigen remains unidentified. Base qualities are not recorded, but no much larger clone differs from it by a single base. The data were obtained in a study of response to subunit inactivated influenza vaccine listed by TCRdb under 2018. Notes on the research overall: Deep quantitative T cell receptor repertoire profiling was used in the study to track responses to a trivalent subunit inactivated influenza vaccine.

The time point label, as the study defines it: 45 days after influenza vaccine administration. Results and caveats for the whole study, not just this receptor: The authors proposed that each seasonal influenza vaccination may bring in only a limited number of new T cells.

Spanning cysteine to phenylalanine, the CDR3 consists of 13 amino acids. Only the CDR3 region is kept as DNA, spanning 39 bases read in frame from base 1. V was cut back by 3 bases and J by 5 bases, leaving a gap of 10 bases between them. CDR1 and CDR2 were assigned from the germline V gene as SGHVS and FQNEAQ. Library preparation used RT-PCR. Instrument used: Illumina HiSeq 2500. TCRdb redid the processing of the public reads, applying fastp at Q25 and MiXCR, and retained in-frame beta chains. Each entry is one CDR3 protein sequence, shown with its most common DNA and genes. The sample yields about 520,000 distinct CDR3 sequences; roughly 9.7% were counted once. The ten largest account for about 12% of the sample.

The sequenced sample was PBMCs from blood, obtained about 6 weeks after vaccination. The TCR comes from a man aged 45-65 years who received an inactivated influenza vaccine. Donor details come from another sample of the same person, matched by shared clones. The V gene is TRBV7-8 and the J gene is TRBJ2-5, with the D gene call left open. The DNA sequence is given as TGTGCCAGCAGCTTGAACCAGATGGAGACCCAGTACTTC. The resulting protein is CASSLNQMETQYF.